The 23 T cell receptor beta chains in this list originate from one sample, sequenced in a study of cytotoxic CD8 clonotypes in ibrutinib-treated CLL. Sequenced by immunoSEQ multiplex PCR; TCRdb stores in-frame clones only, minus some. The sample consists of over 75,000 clones, approximately 80% of them appearing once. The sample here was PBMCs, taken after 12 months of ibrutinib treatment. The receptors come from a human donor with chronic lymphocytic leukemia.

V usage is TRBV27 and J usage is TRBJ2-5; 7 positions match TRBD2. The J segment lost 2 bases and the V segment lost 2 bases, leaving 11 bases of the junction unmatched. The length of the CDR3 is 17 residues. Germline values: CDR1 MNHEY, CDR2 SMNVEV (reference sequence). The DNA of the CDR3 is TGTGCCAGCAGTTTAGCCCTTCTAGCGGACCCACAAGAGACCCAGTACTTC. Amino acid sequence: CASSLALLADPQETQYF.

This clone was seen more than once but under ten times. The V gene is TRBV20-1, the J gene TRBJ1-5, with D unresolved. CDR3 size: 11 residues. Trimming cost V 0 bases and J 9 bases, with 6 bases left between them. The germline CDR1 and CDR2 sequences are DFQATT and SNEGSKA (reference sequence). The CDR3 coding sequence is TGCAGTGCTAGAGATGGAGGGCCCCAGCATTTT. This encodes CSARDGGPQHF.

The chain links TRBV27 to TRBJ1-5; perhaps TRBD1 as D (5 bases). Germline V lookup: CDR1 MNHEY, CDR2 SMNVEV (reference sequence). The CDR3 is 15 amino acids. Trimming took 5 bases from V and 2 from J, leaving 13 bases between them. CDR3 sequence reads: CASSPTGSGNQPQHF. CDR3 coding DNA: TGTGCCAGCAGTCCTACAGGTTCGGGCAATCAGCCCCAGCATTTT.

This rearrangement joins TRBV6-5 to TRBJ2-7; 8 nucleotides align to TRBD1. Per germline, CDR1 MNHEY and CDR2 SVGAGI. J lost 4 bases, V lost 4 bases, and 6 bases had no gene match. CDR3 length equals 14 residues. CDR3: CASSWEQGGYEQYF. The DNA for the CDR3 is TGTGCCAGCAGTTGGGAACAGGGGGGTTACGAGCAGTACTTC.

The rearrangement links TRBV5-8 to TRBJ2-2; TRBD1 matches 8 bases. The junction had 9 bases not matched to a gene; V was cut back by 4 bases and J by 1 base. CDR3 size: 17 residues. Looked up from germline, CDR1 is SGHTS and CDR2 is YDEGEE. CDR3: CASSPLFGTGNTGELFF. CDR3 nucleotide sequence: TGTGCCAGCAGCCCATTATTCGGGACAGGGAACACCGGGGAGCTGTTTTTT.

The gene calls are TRBV6-1 and TRBJ2-2, with 7 bases identical to TRBD1. There are 15 residues in the CDR3. Unmatched junction bases numbered 8, after V lost 5 bases and J lost 5 bases. The germline V gene has CDR1 MNHNS and CDR2 SASEGT. DNA for the CDR3: TGTGCCAGCAGTAGTACAGGGGTGGGGACCGGGGAGCTGTTTTTT. Amino acids: CASSSTGVGTGELFF.

The V call is TRBV7-9, the J call TRBJ2-7, with TRBD2 matching over 8 bases. V shed 5 bases and J 5 bases; nucleotides not matched to a gene: 5. Germline lookup yields CDR1 SEHNR and CDR2 FQNEAQ (reference sequence). CDR3 size: 13 residues. Here the CDR3 DNA reads TGTGCCAGCAGCCTCGGGGGGGTTCACGAGCAGTACTTC. Amino acid sequence: CASSLGGVHEQYF.

The chain is built from TRBV6-5 and TRBJ2-2, with 12 bases fitting TRBD1. From germline, CDR1 is MNHEY and CDR2 SVGAGI. The CDR3 length is 14 residues. J lost 6 bases, V lost 6 bases, and 2 bases had no gene match. The CDR3 DNA sequence: TGTGCCAGCAGGGGACAGGGGGCCGCCGGGGAGCTGTTTTTT. Translating it yields CASRGQGAAGELFF.

V is TRBV29-1 and J is TRBJ1-4; D gene unclear. V dropped 0 bases and J dropped 6 bases, with 20 bases sitting between them. CDR3 length: 17 amino acids. CDR1 is SQVTM, CDR2 ANQGSEA, per germline. CDR3 loop: CSVEEAQTVSWDEKLFF. The CDR3 DNA reads as TGCAGCGTTGAAGAAGCCCAAACGGTATCGTGGGATGAAAAACTGTTTTTT.

V is TRBV5-4 and J is TRBJ1-2, with D maybe TRBD1 (6 bases). V was clipped by 4 bases and J by 0 bases, with 13 bases between them. This CDR3 is built from 15 residues. The V gene's germline CDR1 is SGHNT and CDR2 YYREEE (reference sequence). CDR3 residues: CASSRGASTNYGYTF. The CDR3 nucleotides are TGTGCCAGCAGCCGGGGGGCCAGTACTAACTATGGCTACACCTTC.

The genes are TRBV7-2 and TRBJ2-3; 12 bases are a match to TRBD2. The CDR3 has 18 amino acids. Germline values: CDR1 SGHTA, CDR2 FQGNSA. V gave up 1 base and J gave up 2 bases; unmatched junction bases: 7. The CDR3 loop reads CASSLGLLAGGYTDTQYF. The CDR3 DNA sequence: TGTGCCAGCAGCTTAGGATTACTAGCGGGGGGCTACACAGATACGCAGTATTTT.

The V and J genes are TRBV18 and TRBJ2-1; no firm D call. V was cut by 4 bases and J by 5 bases, with 9 bases left in between. There are 13 residues in the CDR3. Germline lookup yields CDR1 KGHSH and CDR2 LQKENI. CDR3 protein: CASSLSRNNEQFF. The CDR3 bases are TGTGCCAGCTCACTGTCACGGAACAATGAGCAGTTCTTC.

This chain joins TRBV9 and TRBJ2-7, with TRBD1 matching over 8 bases. Germline lookup yields CDR1 SGDLS and CDR2 YYNGEE. The CDR3 runs to 13 residues. V lost 3 bases, J lost 6 bases, and 5 bases stayed unmatched. Here the CDR3 reads CASSAGTGLEQYF. As DNA, the CDR3 is TGTGCCAGCAGCGCCGGGACAGGTCTCGAGCAGTACTTC.

V usage is TRBV7-9 and J usage is TRBJ2-1; maybe TRBD2 (5 bases). From germline, CDR1 is SEHNR and CDR2 FQNEAQ (reference sequence). This CDR3 is built from 15 residues. V was trimmed by 6 bases and J by 4 bases, leaving 16 bases between them. CDR3 DNA sequence: TGTGCCAGCAGTTCTCGGGGAGCCTCATACAATGAGCAGTTCTTC. Translating gives CASSSRGASYNEQFF.

This clone has just one count. This chain links TRBV7-2 with TRBJ2-5; 7 nucleotides line up with TRBD2. This CDR3 is 15 amino acids long. Germline-derived CDR1 and CDR2 are SGHTA and FQGNSA. Trimming took 5 bases from V and 1 from J; bases not matched to a gene: 7. CDR3 region: CASSTHPGGQETQYF. CDR3 in DNA: TGTGCCAGCAGCACTCACCCGGGGGGCCAAGAGACCCAGTACTTC. Full variable domain (rest looked up from reference TRBV7-2 and TRBJ2-5): GAGVSQSPSNKVTEKGKDVELRCDPISGHTALYWYRQSLGQGLEFLIYFQGNSAPDKSGLPSDRFSAERTGGSVSTLTIQRTQQEDSAVYLCASSTHPGGQETQYFGPGTRLLVL.

The chain recombines TRBV29-1 with TRBJ2-1; D might be TRBD1 (5 bases). The V end was cut by 6 bases, the J end by 4 bases, with 7 bases between. The CDR3 consists of 11 residues. Germline values: CDR1 SQVTM, CDR2 ANQGSEA. The CDR3 DNA reads TGCAGCGTACGACAGTACAATGAGCAGTTCTTC. Encoded protein: CSVRQYNEQFF.

This sequence joins TRBV6-5 and TRBJ1-6; D ambiguous. The germline CDR1 and CDR2 sequences are MNHEY and SVGAGI. CDR3 length: 14 amino acids. V gave up 9 bases and J gave up 12 bases, with 21 bases separating them. Here the CDR3 DNA reads TGTGCCAGTAAATCAACAGCTCCCTCGGGACCCCTCCACTTT. Translated: CASKSTAPSGPLHF.

This clone has just a few counts. The CDR3 spells CASGSASATGEQYF. CDR3 nucleotides: TGTGCCAGCGGGTCCGCCAGTGCAACGGGAGAGCAGTACTTC. The genes are TRBV2 and TRBJ2-7; D is perhaps TRBD2 (5 bases). The CDR3 has 14 residues. Germline V CDR1 and CDR2: SNHLY, FYNNEI. The V end lost 8 bases, the J end lost 7 bases, and 21 bases lay between the germline ends.

The chain employs TRBV27 and TRBJ2-7; maybe TRBD2 (6 bases). V lost 6 bases and J lost 0, with 12 bases in between. Germline V CDR1 and CDR2: MNHEY, SMNVEV (reference sequence). The CDR3 loop spans 14 amino acids. CDR3 sequence reads: CASREVGGSYEQYF. The CDR3 DNA reads TGTGCCAGCAGGGAAGTGGGGGGCTCCTACGAGCAGTACTTC.

The chain uses TRBV5-1 and TRBJ2-5; 10 bases line up with TRBD2. V lost 2 bases to trimming and J lost 5 bases; unmatched junction nucleotides: 9. Germline-derived CDR1 and CDR2 are SGHRS and YFSETQ. This CDR3 contains 16 residues. This chain's CDR3 is CASSFNVAGGGETQYF. Written as DNA, the CDR3 is TGCGCCAGCAGCTTCAATGTAGCGGGGGGCGGGGAGACCCAGTACTTC.

The V call is TRBV5-6, the J call TRBJ1-2, with 7 bases lining up with TRBD1. There are 16 residues in the CDR3. The V segment lost 0 bases and the J segment 4 bases; nucleotides outside the gene matches: 9. Germline CDR1 reads SGHDT; CDR2 reads YYEEEE. In nucleotides, the CDR3 is TGTGCCAGCAGCTTGGGGAGGGGGCAAGCATCCTATGGCTACACCTTC. As protein: CASSLGRGQASYGYTF.

This clone was picked up one time. The chain recombines TRBV2 with TRBJ1-4; no clear D. The germline V and J ends were trimmed by 6 bases and 3 bases, with 14 bases remaining between them. The CDR3 loop spans 15 amino acids. The germline gives CDR1 SNHLY, CDR2 FYNNEI. CDR3 protein: CASSASGVPNEKLFF. Written as DNA, the CDR3 is TGTGCCAGCAGCGCCTCCGGGGTCCCTAATGAAAAACTGTTTTTT.

The V call is TRBV28, the J call TRBJ1-2, with 9 bases matching TRBD1. The germline gives CDR1 MDHEN, CDR2 SYDVKM. The CDR3 runs 16 residues. The J segment lost 4 bases and the V segment lost 2 bases, leaving 8 bases of the junction unmatched. CDR3 residues: CASSLGIGQGTYGYTF. The CDR3 region has the DNA TGTGCCAGCAGTTTAGGGATCGGACAGGGGACCTATGGCTACACCTTC.